A single sample is the source of the 29 T cell receptor beta chains below, sequenced in a study of regulatory T cells in long-lasting Graves disease (dated by TCRdb to about 2021). The library was generated by multiplex PCR. The instrument was an Illumina HiSeq 4000. iRepertoire HTBI primers and Arm-PCR amplification of CDR3 regions were used to construct TCR beta libraries. In TCRdb, the public reads were trimmed at Q25 with fastp and aligned with MiXCR, with productive beta chains retained. Each record represents a unique CDR3 protein, reported with the most common genes and DNA among its rows. This sample lists more than 300,000 distinct CDR3 sequences; 12% were detected once. The top ten hold approximately 17% of the sample. The sample's time point, from its label and the paper: newly diagnosed GD, antithyroid drugs for less than 3 months. RNA was extracted from PBMCs in TRIzol for both TCR sequencing and RNA sequencing.

These data were also filed under a second study, of T cells in Graves' hyperthyroidism and ophthalmopathy.

The sequenced sample was peripheral blood mononuclear cells (PBMCs), obtained at new diagnosis, from a patient treated with antithyroid drugs. The source is a woman aged 18 to 35 with Graves disease. Donor details come from another sample of the same person, matched by shared clones.

J is TRBJ2-7 and V is TRBV12-3 or TRBV12-4, with 13 bases aligning to TRBD2. Losses at the gene ends were 6 bases for V and 4 bases for J; bases not matched to a gene: 12. The CDR3 sequence is 17 residues long. CDR3 protein: CASSSGLAGVRRYEQYF. The DNA for the CDR3 is TGTGCCAGCAGCTCTGGACTAGCGGGAGTCAGACGGTACGAGCAGTACTTC.

This clonotype was seen a few times. The rearrangement joins TRBV20-1 to TRBJ2-7; tentatively, D is TRBD2 (6 bases). Trimming took 1 base from V and 2 from J, leaving 18 bases between them. The germline CDR1 and CDR2 sequences are DFQATT and SNEGSKA (reference sequence). The CDR3 length is 16 residues. The CDR3 protein is CSARGSTGTDTYEQYF. CDR3 DNA: TGCAGTGCTAGAGGATCTACCGGGACTGACACCTACGAGCAGTACTTC.

In its sample, this clonotype was seen many times. CDR3 DNA: TGTGCCAGCAGCCAAGTCGGGCCCGGGGCAAAAATGAACACTGAAGCTTTCTTT. As protein: CASSQVGPGAKMNTEAFF. This chain links TRBV3-1 with TRBJ1-1; the D gene is possibly TRBD1 (5 bases). The germline V gene encodes CDR1 LGHDT and CDR2 YNNKEL (reference sequence). The CDR3 totals 18 residues. V gave up 1 base and J gave up 0 bases, with 18 bases separating them.

This clonotype has at least ten counts. The chain joins TRBV7-8 to TRBJ1-5; no clear D. This CDR3 comprises 16 residues. Trimming took 7 bases from V and 3 from J, leaving 19 bases between them. Germline CDR1 SGHVS, CDR2 FQNEAQ. The CDR3 DNA reads as TGTGCCAGCACCTCCGAGGGAGGGCTACTCAATCAGCCCCAGCATTTT. This encodes CASTSEGGLLNQPQHF.

This clonotype has ten or more counts. This rearrangement joins TRBV9 to TRBJ2-1; perhaps TRBD2 as D (5 bases). The CDR3 is 13 residues long. Germline V gives CDR1 SGDLS, CDR2 YYNGEE. The V end lost 3 bases, the J end lost 8 bases, and 12 bases lay between the germline ends. The chain's CDR3 is CASSALSSHEQFF. As DNA, the CDR3 is TGTGCCAGCAGCGCCCTCTCTAGCCATGAGCAGTTCTTC.

This clonotype was recorded at least ten times. The chain has TRBV12-3 or TRBV12-4 and TRBJ2-5; 12 bases are shared with TRBD1. CDR3 length: 14 residues. The trim removed 6 bases at V and 4 bases at J, leaving 3 bases unmatched. The CDR3 DNA follows: TGTGCCAGCAGGGGGACAGGGGGCGCAGAGACCCAGTACTTC. Translating gives CASRGTGGAETQYF.

This clonotype was detected many times. This chain connects TRBV9 to TRBJ1-4; 7 bases match TRBD1. The CDR3 runs 17 residues. From germline, CDR1 is SGDLS and CDR2 YYNGEE. V trimming: 0 bases; J trimming: 8 bases; junction bases outside the gene matches: 13. CDR3 region: CASSVAGGTAFSEKLFF. The CDR3 DNA reads TGTGCCAGCAGCGTAGCCGGCGGGACAGCTTTTAGCGAAAAACTGTTTTTT.

This clonotype was observed many times. This chain links TRBV20-1 with TRBJ2-3, with D hard to call. This CDR3 has 12 amino acids. From germline, CDR1 is DFQATT and CDR2 SNEGSKA (reference sequence). V lost 0 bases and J lost 5, with 6 bases in between. CDR3 DNA sequence: TGCAGTGCTAGAGATCTTAGAGATACGCAGTATTTT. This codes for CSARDLRDTQYF.

The chain employs TRBV18 and TRBJ2-1, with a possible D match to TRBD2 (6 bases). Germline CDR1 is KGHSH and CDR2 is LQKENI. V lost 2 bases and J 6 bases, leaving 11 bases between the germline ends. This CDR3 comprises 14 residues. CDR3 DNA: TGTGCCAGCTCACCAGGGGATAGCGGCAATGAGCAGTTCTTC. This encodes CASSPGDSGNEQFF.

This clonotype occurred many times. This chain's CDR3 is CASSSMGRNTEAFF. CDR3 DNA: TGTGCCAGCAGCTCGATGGGGAGAAACACTGAAGCTTTCTTT. The chain links TRBV7-2 to TRBJ1-1; D unclear. Per germline, CDR1 SGHTA and CDR2 FQGNSA. The CDR3 runs to 14 residues. The V end was cut by 4 bases, the J end by 2 bases, with 11 bases between.

This clonotype was counted many times. The chain links TRBV18 to TRBJ2-7, with D unclear. The V and J ends lost 4 bases and 1 base respectively, with 14 bases between them. The CDR3 is 15 amino acids. Looked up from germline, CDR1 is KGHSH and CDR2 is LQKENI. CDR3 in amino acids: CASSRGPLGSYEQYF. In DNA form, the CDR3 reads TGTGCCAGCTCACGTGGGCCATTGGGTTCCTACGAGCAGTACTTC.

Ten or more counts support this clonotype. The chain is built from TRBV20-1 and TRBJ2-7; no definite D call. V was pared by 3 bases and J by 3 bases, with 9 bases between. Germline CDR1 DFQATT, CDR2 SNEGSKA (reference sequence). The CDR3 runs 12 residues. The CDR3 reads CSASVTNYEQYF. The CDR3 DNA is TGCAGTGCTAGCGTTACGAACTACGAGCAGTACTTC.

About this clonotype: The junction departs from the called germline gene at one end, perhaps through a read error. This chain connects TRBV20-1 to TRBJ1-5; no reliable D call. CDR3 size: 13 residues. Germline V CDR1 and CDR2: DFQATT, SNEGSKA (reference sequence). The CDR3 coding sequence is TGCAGTGTCCGGACCGATAGCATTCAGCCCCAGCATTTT. It encodes CSVRTDSIQPQHF.

In its sample, this clonotype was seen a few times. This chain links TRBV19 with TRBJ1-1; D uncertain. Trimming took off 3 bases at V and 1 base at J, with 6 bases between the two ends. Germline CDR1 reads LNHDA; CDR2 reads SQIVND (reference sequence). The CDR3 has 13 residues. The chain's CDR3 is CASSMRENTEAFF. CDR3 DNA sequence: TGTGCCAGTAGTATGAGGGAGAACACTGAAGCTTTCTTT. Based on the CDR3 plus reference TRBV19 and TRBJ1-1, the full variable domain is DGGITQSPKYLFRKEGQNVTLSCEQNLNHDAMYWYRQDPGQGLRLIYYSQIVNDFQKGDIAEGYSVSREKKESFPLTVTSAQKNPTAFYLCASSMRENTEAFFGQGTRLTVV.

This clonotype was counted many times. This chain uses TRBV28 with TRBJ2-1; tentative D call: TRBD2 (5 bases). Germline assignment: CDR1 MDHEN and CDR2 SYDVKM. There are 14 residues in the CDR3. V lost 2 bases to trimming and J lost 1 base, with 6 bases between them. CDR3 region: CASSLEGSYNEQFF. CDR3 bases: TGTGCCAGCAGTTTAGAGGGATCCTACAATGAGCAGTTCTTC.

This clonotype was counted ten times or more. This sequence joins TRBV7-2 and TRBJ1-1; D is ambiguous. V gave up 2 bases and J gave up 5 bases, with 12 bases separating them. This CDR3 has 14 amino acids. CDR1 is SGHTA and CDR2 is FQGNSA in the germline V gene. The CDR3 DNA reads as TGTGCCAGCAGCTTACGGGCGGATTTAACTGAAGCTTTCTTT. Amino acid sequence: CASSLRADLTEAFF.

This clonotype was seen at least ten times. The rearrangement uses TRBV7-9 and TRBJ1-2; a possible D gene is TRBD1 (6 bases). CDR1 is SEHNR, CDR2 FQNEAQ, per germline (reference sequence). CDR3 size: 14 residues. V lost 4 bases to trimming and J lost 7 bases, with 16 bases between them. CDR3 region: CASSSRQGFGGYTF. In DNA, the CDR3 is TGTGCCAGCAGCTCCCGCCAGGGGTTTGGTGGCTACACCTTC.

This clonotype showed up many times. This rearrangement joins TRBV6-1 to TRBJ2-5, with D uncertain. V was trimmed by 6 bases and J by 0 bases, leaving 5 bases between them. Germline V gene sequence: CDR1 MNHNS, CDR2 SASEGT. The CDR3 contains 12 residues. CDR3 amino acids: CASRQYQETQYF. CDR3 sequence (DNA): TGTGCCAGCAGGCAGTACCAAGAGACCCAGTACTTC.

This clonotype appeared a few times. V gene TRBV20-1 combines with J gene TRBJ2-1; 9 bases are a match to TRBD2. The V gene end was trimmed by 1 base and the J gene end by 6 bases; junction bases not matched to a gene: 7. Per germline, CDR1 DFQATT and CDR2 SNEGSKA (reference sequence). The CDR3 spans 15 residues. Here the CDR3 DNA reads TGCAGTGCTAGAGTGGGCGGGAGGGCCACCAATGAGCAGTTCTTC. Its translation is CSARVGGRATNEQFF.

This clonotype was counted at least ten times. V is TRBV15 and J is TRBJ2-1; TRBD1 is a possible D gene (7 bases). Trimming pared 3 bases from V and 2 bases from J, leaving 17 bases between. The CDR3 extends over 17 amino acids. Germline-derived CDR1 and CDR2 are LNHNV and YYDKDF (reference sequence). The CDR3 reads CATSRDYDRAAYNEQFF. In DNA form, the CDR3 reads TGTGCCACCAGCAGGGACTACGACAGGGCTGCCTACAATGAGCAGTTCTTC.

This clonotype was recorded many times. The chain combines TRBV27 with TRBJ2-1; possible D gene TRBD2, 5 bases. This CDR3 contains 17 residues. The germline V and J ends were trimmed by 5 bases and 0 bases, with 17 bases remaining between them. Germline CDR1 and CDR2: MNHEY and SMNVEV (reference sequence). The CDR3 spells CASSLLGGLLSYNEQFF. The CDR3 DNA sequence: TGTGCCAGCAGTCTACTCGGAGGTCTGCTCTCCTACAATGAGCAGTTCTTC.

This clonotype was recorded a few times. The chain combines TRBV9 with TRBJ2-3, with TRBD2 as a possible D gene (5 bases). The ends were cut back, 6 bases at V and 3 bases at J, with 14 bases in the middle. This CDR3 spans 14 amino acids. CDR1 and CDR2 from the germline V gene are SGDLS and YYNGEE. CDR3 protein: CASKAREGTDTQYF. CDR3 nucleotide sequence: TGTGCCAGCAAAGCGAGGGAAGGGACAGATACGCAGTATTTT.

This clonotype was observed at least ten times. J is TRBJ1-4 and V is TRBV24-1, with 10 bases lining up with TRBD1. Per the germline V gene, CDR1 is KGHDR and CDR2 is SFDVKD. V lost 3 bases, J lost 7 bases, and 4 bases stayed unmatched. This CDR3 region has 15 residues. The CDR3 region has the DNA TGTGCCACCAGTGATCGGACAGGGGGAGGTGAAAAACTGTTTTTT. Protein product: CATSDRTGGGEKLFF.

V is TRBV6-1 and J is TRBJ2-3; 7 bases align to TRBD1. The V and J ends lost 7 bases and 6 bases, in that order; junction bases with no gene match: 7. The CDR3 is made up of 13 amino acids. Germline-derived CDR1 and CDR2 are MNHNS and SASEGT. CDR3 residues: CASKTGVGDTQYF. The CDR3 nucleotides read TGTGCCAGCAAAACAGGGGTTGGCGATACGCAGTATTTT.

This clonotype was recorded at least ten times. This chain links TRBV28 with TRBJ1-2; no clear D gene. The CDR3 is made up of 14 amino acids. V was cut by 8 bases and J by 9 bases, with 22 bases left in between. Per germline, CDR1 MDHEN and CDR2 SYDVKM. This CDR3 reads CASFRWTHGGSYTF. The CDR3 DNA reads TGTGCCAGCTTCAGGTGGACCCACGGCGGTAGCTACACCTTC.

This clonotype was seen many times. The rearrangement joins TRBV6-1 to TRBJ1-1; 10 nucleotides match TRBD1. The CDR3 spans 16 residues. The V gene's germline CDR1 is MNHNS and CDR2 SASEGT. Unmatched junction bases numbered 6, after V lost 5 bases and J lost 0 bases. This CDR3 is CASSLGTGAMNTEAFF. The DNA of the CDR3 is TGTGCCAGCAGTCTCGGGACAGGGGCCATGAACACTGAAGCTTTCTTT.

This clonotype was detected ten times or more. The chain uses TRBV7-2 and TRBJ2-5, with 11 bases fitting TRBD2. Germline lookup yields CDR1 SGHTA and CDR2 FQGNSA. Trimming cost V 4 bases and J 0 bases; bases outside gene matches: 7. The CDR3 has 17 amino acids. CDR3 loop: CASSSTSGRLYQETQYF. In DNA, the CDR3 is TGTGCCAGCAGCTCCACTAGCGGGAGACTCTACCAAGAGACCCAGTACTTC.

Ten or more counts support this clonotype. The chain uses TRBV7-9 and TRBJ2-2; TRBD2 matches 9 bases. The CDR3 length is 17 residues. V shed 4 bases, J shed 4 bases, and the junction held 10 bases outside the gene matches. Germline V lookup: CDR1 SEHNR, CDR2 FQNEAQ (reference sequence). The CDR3: CASSSTIAGGLTGELFF. In DNA, the CDR3 is TGTGCCAGCAGCTCAACGATCGCGGGAGGGCTCACCGGGGAGCTGTTTTTT.

This chain links TRBV4-3 with TRBJ2-3; TRBD2 matches at 8 bases. CDR1 LGHNA and CDR2 YSLEER come from the germline V gene. This CDR3 has 15 amino acids. V gave up 3 bases and J gave up 5 bases; unmatched junction bases: 7. The CDR3 nucleotides are TGCGCCAGCAGCCAGACCGGGACTAGGGGAGATACGCAGTATTTT. This translates into CASSQTGTRGDTQYF.